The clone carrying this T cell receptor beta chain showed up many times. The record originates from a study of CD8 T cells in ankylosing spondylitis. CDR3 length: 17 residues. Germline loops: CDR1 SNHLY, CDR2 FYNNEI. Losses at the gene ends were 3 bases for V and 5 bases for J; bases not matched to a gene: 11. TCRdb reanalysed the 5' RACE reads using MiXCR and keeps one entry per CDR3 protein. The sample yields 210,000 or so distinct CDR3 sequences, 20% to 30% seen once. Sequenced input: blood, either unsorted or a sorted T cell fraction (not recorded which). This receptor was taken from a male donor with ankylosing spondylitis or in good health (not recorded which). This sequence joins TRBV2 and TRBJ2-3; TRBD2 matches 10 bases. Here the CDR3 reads CASSEGVAGGLRDTQYF. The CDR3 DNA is TGTGCCAGCAGTGAGGGGGTAGCGGGAGGACTTAGAGATACGCAGTATTTT.